One and the same sample provided the 20 T cell receptor beta chains below, sequenced in a study of read filtering for tumor transcriptome and immune sequencing (TCRdb year 2020). This sample was sequenced with an Illumina HiSeq 4000. TCR libraries were constructed from about 400 ng RNA using the Immunoverse kit, and molecular barcoded adaptors covering alpha/delta and beta/gamma chains were employed. TCRdb reprocessed the public reads (quality trimming at Q25 with fastp, clone calling with MiXCR) and kept in-frame beta chains. Merged by CDR3 protein, the rows form single entries marked with the most common genes and DNA. Counted in this sample were about 130,000 distinct CDR3 sequences; roughly 13% of them appeared once. The ten largest make up approximately 10% of the sample. Sequencing was carried out using a population of CD138-negative cells sorted from bone marrow. This specimen's cell subset or site label, per the study, means: bone marrow mononuclear cells depleted of CD138+ plasma/myeloma cells by negative magnetic selection. These TCRs come from a donor at least 40 years old with multiple myeloma.

This clonotype was seen ten or more times. V usage is TRBV5-1 and J usage is TRBJ2-1; no definite D call. The germline V and J ends were trimmed by 0 bases and 0 bases, with 4 bases remaining between them. The CDR3 has 14 residues. Germline V CDR1 and CDR2: SGHRS, YFSETQ. CDR3 in amino acids: CASSLGASYNEQFF. The CDR3 nucleotides are TGCGCCAGCAGCTTGGGGGCCTCCTACAATGAGCAGTTCTTC.

This clonotype was counted many times. This rearrangement joins TRBV29-1 to TRBJ1-1; D is unresolved. V lost 1 base to trimming and J lost 1 base, with 7 bases between them. CDR1 is SQVTM and CDR2 is ANQGSEA in the germline V gene. The CDR3 has 13 residues. The CDR3 is CSVEVVRNTEAFF. CDR3 sequence (DNA): TGCAGCGTTGAAGTGGTAAGGAACACTGAAGCTTTCTTT.

This clonotype was counted many times. The CDR3 DNA sequence: TGCGCCAGCAGCAGCCTGACAGGGGGCGCAACAGATACGCAGTATTTT. Translation: CASSSLTGGATDTQYF. The chain recombines TRBV5-1 with TRBJ2-3; 10 bases align to TRBD1. The CDR3 contains 16 residues. CDR1 is SGHRS, CDR2 YFSETQ, per germline. The junction had 8 bases not matched to a gene; V was cut back by 4 bases and J by 3 bases.

About this clonotype itself: A much larger clone differs from this one at a single base, so this may be a read error. The rearrangement joins TRBV2 to TRBJ2-3, with unresolved D. The CDR3 is 12 residues long. Germline CDR1 SNHLY, CDR2 FYNNEI. CDR3 in amino acids: CASQERTDTQCF. CDR3 DNA sequence: TGTGCCAGCCAAGAGCGTACAGATACGCAGTGTTTT.

This clonotype appeared many times. This chain connects TRBV5-1 to TRBJ2-1; 11 positions match TRBD2. Germline-derived CDR1 and CDR2 are SGHRS and YFSETQ. V shed 4 bases and J 7 bases; nucleotides not matched to a gene: 10. The CDR3 totals 16 residues. CDR3 DNA sequence: TGCGCCAGCAGCGGGCTAGCGGGAGGCTTGGGGAATGAGCAGTTCTTC. Encoded protein: CASSGLAGGLGNEQFF.

There are a few counts of this clonotype. CDR3 sequence (DNA): TGTGCCAGCAGTTTTGGCGGGAGTTTGAGCAATGAGCAGTTCTTC. It codes for CASSFGGSLSNEQFF. This chain connects TRBV7-2 to TRBJ2-1; 7 nucleotides match TRBD2. In germline, CDR1 is SGHTA, CDR2 FQGNSA. With 6 bases clipped from V and 6 bases from J, the junction kept 11 bases outside the gene matches. The CDR3 has 15 residues.

There are many counts of this clonotype. V and J are TRBV12-3 or TRBV12-4 and TRBJ2-1, with 10 bases fitting TRBD2. CDR3 length: 19 amino acids. V gave up 5 bases and J gave up 4 bases; unmatched junction bases: 17. The DNA for the CDR3 is TGTGCCAGCAGTCCCCGGGGGTCTAGCGGGAGAGGATCTTACAATGAGCAGTTCTTC. This sequence encodes CASSPRGSSGRGSYNEQFF.

This clonotype was detected ten times or more. The chain has TRBV9 and TRBJ2-3, with D perhaps TRBD2 (5 bases). V was clipped by 3 bases and J by 2 bases, with 13 bases between them. There are 15 residues in the CDR3. Germline V gives CDR1 SGDLS, CDR2 YYNGEE. In DNA, the CDR3 is TGTGCCAGCAGCGGATTACTAGGATTCACAGATACGCAGTATTTT. Its translation: CASSGLLGFTDTQYF.

On this clonotype itself: This clone may be a read error of a much larger clone one base away. The chain has TRBV3-1 and TRBJ2-5; tentatively, D is TRBD2 (5 bases). This CDR3 has 16 residues. V gave up 0 bases and J gave up 4 bases, with 15 bases separating them. CDR1 and CDR2 from the germline V gene are LGHDT and YNNKEL (reference sequence). CDR3 bases: TGTGCCAGCAGCCAAGAATTGGGAGTGGGATTAGAGACCCAGTACTTC. Translation: CASSQELGVGLETQYF.

This clonotype was recorded many times. The chain combines TRBV6-5 with TRBJ1-5; tentatively, D is TRBD1 (5 bases). The V gene's germline CDR1 is MNHEY and CDR2 SVGAGI. This CDR3 comprises 19 residues. V lost 8 bases and J 4 bases, leaving 30 bases between the germline ends. The CDR3 region is CASSPGLRGVPSLNQPQHF. The CDR3 nucleotides are TGTGCCAGCTCCCCCGGATTACGAGGGGTCCCTTCCTTGAATCAGCCCCAGCATTTT.

This clonotype was detected many times. The chain links TRBV4-1 to TRBJ2-3; D not resolved. Germline V lookup: CDR1 MGHRA, CDR2 YSYEKL. This CDR3 is 16 amino acids long. V was cut by 4 bases and J by 2 bases, with 16 bases left in between. CDR3 in DNA: TGCGCCAGCAGCCCGAATCGACGGATCTTCACAGATACGCAGTATTTT. It specifies CASSPNRRIFTDTQYF.

Turning to this clonotype: A read error is the likely source, as a far larger clone sits one nucleotide away. This sequence joins TRBV5-1 and TRBJ1-6; perhaps TRBD1 as D (6 bases). The end of the DNA fits TRBJ1-1 better, so the J call may be wrong. Per germline, CDR1 SGHRS and CDR2 YFSETQ. The CDR3 is 13 residues long. The CDR3 nucleotides are TGCGCCAGCAGCTCCGCGGGGGCTGCTGAAGCTTTCTTT. Its protein is CASSSAGAAEAFF.

This clonotype has ten or more counts. The chain combines TRBV6-5 with TRBJ2-1; TRBD2 matches at 10 bases. V shed 6 bases, J shed 4 bases, and the junction held 6 bases outside the gene matches. In germline, CDR1 is MNHEY, CDR2 SVGAGI. The CDR3 consists of 15 residues. The CDR3 loop is CASRPSGSMYNEQFF. The CDR3 bases are TGTGCCAGCAGACCTAGCGGGAGTATGTACAATGAGCAGTTCTTC.

This clonotype was seen at least ten times. V is TRBV25-1 and J is TRBJ2-2; D gene ambiguous. Germline loops: CDR1 MGHDK, CDR2 SYGVNS. Trimming stripped 1 base from V and 0 bases from J, with 9 bases between. CDR3 length equals 16 residues. CDR3 bases: TGTGCCAGCAGTGAATTTGGCGGCCCGAACACCGGGGAGCTGTTTTTT. Protein sequence: CASSEFGGPNTGELFF.

Regarding this clonotype: A much larger clone lies one base from this, so it may be a read error. V and J are TRBV12-5 and TRBJ2-4; 15 bases line up with TRBD2. CDR3 length equals 18 residues. The V gene's germline CDR1 is LGHNT and CDR2 FRNRAP. V shed 3 bases and J 0 bases; nucleotides not matched to a gene: 3. CDR3 in DNA: TGTGCTAGTGGTTTCGGACTAGCGGGGGGGACAGCCAAAAACATTCAGTACTTC. As protein: CASGFGLAGGTAKNIQYF.

This clonotype was counted at least ten times. This chain uses TRBV6-6 with TRBJ1-1, with a weak D call TRBD1 (6 bases). Trimming shortened V by 5 bases and J by 5 bases, and 12 bases separated the two germline ends. The length of the CDR3 is 13 residues. The germline V gene encodes CDR1 MNHNY and CDR2 SVGAGI (reference sequence). This CDR3 reads CASSNRDRTEAFF. The CDR3 coding sequence is TGTGCCAGCAGTAACAGGGATAGGACTGAAGCTTTCTTT.

Remarks on this clonotype: A clone one base away is much larger, so this may be a read error. The gene calls are TRBV12-3 or TRBV12-4 and TRBJ2-1, with 9 positions matching TRBD1. The CDR3 is 15 amino acids. This CDR3 reads CTSTATGGFYNEQFF. In DNA, the CDR3 is TGTACCAGCACCGCGACAGGGGGATTCTACAATGAGCAGTTCTTC.

This clonotype has a count of ten or more. CDR3 region: CASSVGQGSTEAFF. The CDR3 DNA reads as TGTGCCAGCAGCGTCGGACAGGGTAGCACTGAAGCTTTCTTT. This chain uses TRBV11-2 with TRBJ1-1, with TRBD1 identical over 8 bases. This CDR3 contains 14 residues. The V and J ends lost 5 bases and 4 bases, in that order; junction bases with no gene match: 6. Germline assignment: CDR1 SGHAT and CDR2 FQNNGV.

The V gene is TRBV3-1, the J gene TRBJ2-5; TRBD2 aligns across 7 bases. This CDR3 comprises 14 residues. V trimming: 8 bases; J trimming: 0 bases; junction bases outside the gene matches: 6. Germline V lookup: CDR1 LGHDT, CDR2 YNNKEL (reference sequence). DNA for the CDR3: TGTGCCAGCGCGGCGGGAGCCCACCAAGAGACCCAGTACTTC. Translated: CASAAGAHQETQYF.

In its sample, this clonotype was seen a few times. The J gene is TRBJ2-3, the V gene TRBV24-1, with TRBD1 identical over 7 bases. The J segment lost 0 bases and the V segment lost 6 bases, leaving 2 bases of the junction unmatched. Germline loops: CDR1 KGHDR, CDR2 SFDVKD. The CDR3 is 14 amino acids. DNA of the CDR3: TGTGCCACCAGTCCAGGGGGAAGCACAGATACGCAGTATTTT. Protein: CATSPGGSTDTQYF.